This T cell receptor beta chain derives from a study of breast tumors, draining lymph nodes, adjacent tissues. Regarding the study as a whole: Tumor TCR diversity was below lymph nodes but above nontumor tissue. Most tumor T cells seemingly derive from lymph node, then expand in tumor. Tumor T cell lymph node origin was a supported hypothesis, not proven.

The CDR3 consists of 17 residues. Trimming pared 3 bases from V and 5 bases from J, leaving 21 bases between. Germline CDR1 reads SNHLY; CDR2 reads FYNNEI. TCRdb reprocessed the multiplex PCR reads via MiXCR and lists one record per CDR3 protein. The data contain under 250,000 distinct CDR3 sequences, about 30% of them seen just once; the ten biggest clones take up roughly 1.5%. This clonotype was seen at least ten times. Its antigen is as yet unknown. The lymph nodes were axillary draining lymph nodes from breast cancer patients. The chain carries TRBV2 and TRBJ2-3, with D unclear. Sequencing input: axillary lymph node tissue. This TCR was sampled from a female donor with breast cancer. Some clones in this sample may be carry-over from other donors' samples. In DNA, the CDR3 is TGTGCCAGCAGTGATTTTCGGCAGTCCCCTTGGGGAGATACGCAGTATTTT. Translation gives CASSDFRQSPWGDTQYF.